A selection of T cell receptor beta chains follows, all from one sample in a study of cytomegalovirus exposure and HLA in healthy donors. Only in-frame clones appear in the TCRdb table, and some are missing; sequencing was by immunoSEQ multiplex PCR. The sample data list about 140,000 clones. Material: PBMCs. These TCRs come from a male donor in good health and CMV-seronegative. The CDR3 runs from the conserved cysteine through the conserved F or W. D genes are given only for firm matches.

d_call j_call v_call cdr3_aa cdr3_nt
. TRBJ1-5 TRBV18 CASSPPGGALQPQHF TGTGCCAGCTCACCACCTGGAGGAGCTCTTCAGCCCCAGCATTTT
TRBD1 TRBJ1-5 TRBV25-1 CASSQSTGVGQPQHF TGTGCCAGCAGTCAATCGACAGGGGTGGGTCAGCCCCAGCATTTT
. TRBJ1-1 TRBV28 CASQLRGEAFF TGTGCCAGCCAACTTAGGGGGGAAGCTTTCTTT
TRBD1 TRBJ1-5 TRBV27 CASSRTGINQPQHF TGTGCCAGCAGTCGGACAGGGATCAATCAGCCCCAGCATTTT
. TRBJ1-1 TRBV6-5 CASSYLSGAGNTEAFF TGTGCCAGCAGTTACTTGTCAGGGGCCGGGAACACTGAAGCTTTCTTT
TRBD1 TRBJ1-6 TRBV5-1 CASSLTQGATNSPLHF TGCGCCAGCAGCTTAACCCAGGGGGCAACAAATTCACCCCTCCACTTT
. TRBJ2-1 TRBV2 CASSETRESEQFF TGTGCCAGCAGTGAAACTAGGGAATCTGAGCAGTTCTTC
TRBD2 TRBJ2-7 TRBV7-9 CASSPGTSGYEQYF TGTGCCAGCAGCCCCGGGACTAGCGGCTACGAGCAGTACTTC
. TRBJ1-1 TRBV5-6 CASSSGRRLTEAFF TGTGCCAGCAGCTCAGGGCGGCGACTGACTGAAGCTTTCTTT
. TRBJ1-4 TRBV11-2 CASSLEKSRKLFF TGTGCCAGCAGCTTAGAGAAGAGTAGAAAACTGTTTTTT
TRBD2 TRBJ2-3 TRBV13 CASSLAGGPSTDTQYF TGTGCCAGCAGCCTCGCGGGGGGGCCCTCGACAGATACGCAGTATTTT
TRBD1 TRBJ1-5 TRBV7-9 CASSQDRGLIGNQPQHF TGTGCCAGCAGCCAGGACAGGGGACTGATCGGCAATCAGCCCCAGCATTTT
. TRBJ2-2 TRBV4-2 CASSQEVAVTNTGELFF TGTGCCAGCAGCCAAGAGGTAGCAGTGACGAACACCGGGGAGCTGTTTTTT
. TRBJ1-2 TRBV28 CASSFRDAYGYTF TGTGCCAGCAGTTTCAGGGATGCCTATGGCTACACCTTC
. TRBJ2-3 TRBV6-1 CASRTSTDTQYF TGTGCCAGCAGGACTAGCACAGATACGCAGTATTTT
TRBD1 TRBJ2-1 TRBV29-1 CSVETGGENEQFF TGCAGCGTTGAGACAGGGGGCGAAAATGAGCAGTTCTTC
TRBD2 TRBJ2-5 TRBV7-3 CASSLTGTRPISQETQYF TGTGCCAGCAGCTTAACCGGGACTAGACCTATTTCACAAGAGACCCAGTACTTC
TRBD2 TRBJ2-3 TRBV5-1 CASSWGLAGGSGDTQYF TGCGCCAGCAGCTGGGGACTAGCGGGAGGTTCTGGGGATACGCAGTATTTT
TRBD1 TRBJ1-1 TRBV7-9 CASSGTGAEAFF TGTGCCAGCAGCGGGACAGGAGCTGAAGCTTTCTTT
TRBD1 TRBJ1-1 TRBV6-5 CASSVDRGGTEAFF TGTGCCAGCAGTGTGGACAGGGGTGGGACTGAAGCTTTCTTT
. TRBJ1-2 TRBV19 CASSIYGQSYYGYTF TGTGCCAGTAGTATCTACGGACAGTCTTACTATGGCTACACCTTC
. TRBJ2-2 TRBV18 CASSPLTGNTGELFF TGTGCCAGCTCACCCCTGACAGGGAACACCGGGGAGCTGTTTTTT
TRBD1 TRBJ1-4 TRBV18 CASSPGQASTNEKLFF TGTGCCAGCTCCCCGGGACAGGCGTCAACTAATGAAAAACTGTTTTTT
. TRBJ1-4 TRBV30 CAWSPRGGANEKLFF TGTGCCTGGAGTCCACGTGGGGGGGCAAATGAAAAACTGTTTTTT
. TRBJ1-5 TRBV2 CASSDEGGAQPQHF TGTGCCAGCAGTGATGAAGGCGGCGCTCAGCCCCAGCATTTT
TRBD2 TRBJ2-7 TRBV5-1 CASSLISREVQYF TGCGCCAGCAGCTTGATTAGCCGGGAGGTGCAGTACTTC
. TRBJ1-2 TRBV30 CAWSPNRAPNYGYTF TGTGCCTGGAGTCCAAACAGGGCCCCTAACTATGGCTACACCTTC
. TRBJ1-1 TRBV7-3 CASSLQENTEAFF TGTGCCAGCAGCTTACAGGAGAACACTGAAGCTTTCTTT
TRBD1 TRBJ1-1 TRBV25-1 CASKGTPGQGLTEAFF TGTGCCAGCAAAGGGACACCCGGACAGGGCCTTACTGAAGCTTTCTTT
TRBD2 TRBJ2-1 TRBV5-8 CASSVDGGGVDNEQFF TGTGCCAGCAGCGTGGATGGCGGGGGGGTAGACAATGAGCAGTTCTTC
TRBD1 TRBJ1-2 TRBV9 CASSAGGGQGQYGYTF TGTGCCAGCAGCGCCGGAGGGGGACAGGGTCAATATGGCTACACCTTC
. TRBJ1-4 TRBV5-1 CASSLQSPNEKLFF TGCGCCAGCAGCTTGCAATCCCCTAATGAAAAACTGTTTTTT
. TRBJ1-1 TRBV5-6 CASSTRTLGTEAFF TGTGCCAGCAGCACTAGGACCCTGGGCACTGAAGCTTTCTTT
. TRBJ2-7 TRBV28 CASNRAGKRGYEQYF TGTGCCAGCAACAGGGCAGGCAAAAGGGGATACGAGCAGTACTTC
TRBD1 TRBJ2-7 TRBV5-1 CASRPRDSTYEQYF TGCGCCAGCAGACCCCGGGACAGCACCTACGAGCAGTACTTC
TRBD2 TRBJ2-2 TRBV4-2 CASSQGSSGSGELFF TGTGCCAGCAGCCAGGGCTCTAGCGGTAGCGGGGAGCTGTTTTTT
. TRBJ1-1 TRBV6-5 CASSSRMNTEAFF TGTGCCAGCAGTTCGCGGATGAACACTGAAGCTTTCTTT
. TRBJ2-7 TRBV4-2 CASTAKIGGSPYEQYF TGTGCCAGCACCGCCAAGATAGGGGGTAGCCCCTACGAGCAGTACTTC
TRBD2 TRBJ2-1 TRBV5-1 CASCLAGGSSSYNEQFF TGCGCCAGCTGTCTAGCGGGGGGCTCGAGCTCCTACAATGAGCAGTTCTTC
. TRBJ2-1 TRBV11-3 CASSPPSRVGEQFF TGTGCCAGCAGTCCTCCTAGTCGGGTCGGTGAGCAGTTCTTC
. TRBJ1-1 TRBV6-5 CASIRSGDTEAFF TGTGCCAGCATACGGTCGGGGGACACTGAAGCTTTCTTT
TRBD1 TRBJ1-3 TRBV11-2 CASSYRDSQSGNTIYF TGTGCCAGCAGCTATCGGGACAGTCAATCTGGAAACACCATATATTTT
. TRBJ1-1 TRBV14 CASSWSPQNTEAFF TGTGCCAGCAGCTGGAGCCCTCAGAACACTGAAGCTTTCTTT
. TRBJ1-1 TRBV5-5 CASSLTDGNTEAFF TGTGCCAGCAGCTTGACAGACGGAAACACTGAAGCTTTCTTT
. TRBJ1-2 TRBV18 CASSTEDGGPRLYGYTF TGTGCCAGCTCCACAGAAGACGGGGGGCCGCGGCTCTATGGCTACACCTTC
. TRBJ2-1 TRBV2 CASTPSLHSYNEQFF TGTGCCAGCACCCCGAGTCTCCACTCCTACAATGAGCAGTTCTTC
. TRBJ1-1 TRBV30 CAWIKIGVTRTEAFF TGTGCCTGGATAAAGATAGGGGTGACGAGGACTGAAGCTTTCTTT
TRBD2 TRBJ2-3 TRBV6-6 CASSIAGGRTDTQYF TGTGCCAGCAGTATAGCGGGAGGGCGCACAGATACGCAGTATTTT
. TRBJ1-5 TRBV19 CASSTGETQHF TGTGCCAGTAGCACTGGTGAGACCCAGCATTTT
TRBD2 TRBJ2-1 TRBV29-1 CSARPGLAAPHEQFF TGCAGCGCCCGACCCGGACTAGCGGCCCCTCATGAGCAGTTCTTC
. TRBJ2-5 TRBV28 CASSAQWTQYF TGTGCCAGCAGTGCACAGTGGACCCAGTACTTC
. TRBJ1-1 TRBV10-2 CASIDGGGKNTEAFF TGCGCCAGCATTGACGGAGGAGGAAAGAACACTGAAGCTTTCTTT
. TRBJ1-1 TRBV30 CAWSGQGPEAFF TGCGCCTGGAGTGGTCAGGGGCCTGAAGCTTTCTTT